The rows below give T cell receptor beta chains drawn from one sample of a study of cytomegalovirus exposure and HLA in healthy donors. Only in-frame clones appear in the TCRdb table, and some are missing; sequencing was by immunoSEQ multiplex PCR. Here the sample spans around 60,000 clones, more than 70% being singletons. The sample comprised PBMCs. These receptors all come from a man aged 50 or older in good health and CMV-seropositive. CDR3s include the opening cysteine and the closing phenylalanine or tryptophan. A D gene is named only where the DNA matches it firmly. The listing skips clone size in some rows; elsewhere it reads once, few, many or a size class.

J | V | size | D | CDR3 | DNA
TRBJ2-1 | TRBV27 | few | TRBD2 | CASGLTSGTRNEQFF | TGTGCCAGCGGGTTGACTAGCGGGACTAGGAATGAGCAGTTCTTC
TRBJ2-3 | TRBV6-1 | . | . | CASSQRGTDTQYF | TGTGCCAGCAGCCAGCGGGGCACAGATACGCAGTATTTT
TRBJ2-1 | TRBV15 | . | . | CATSRPYDRSGSNEQFF | TGTGCCACCAGCAGACCCTACGACCGGTCAGGGTCAAATGAGCAGTTCTTC
TRBJ2-4 | TRBV11-3 | . | TRBD1 | CASSVQGARNIQYF | TGTGCCAGCAGCGTACAGGGGGCGCGGAACATTCAGTACTTC
TRBJ2-7 | TRBV9 | . | TRBD1 | CASSSQGSSSYEQYF | TGTGCCAGCAGCTCACAGGGGTCGAGCTCCTACGAGCAGTACTTC
TRBJ2-1 | TRBV12-1 | . | . | CASSFFASGGPPSYNEQFF | TGTGCCAGCAGCTTTTTTGCTAGCGGGGGGCCGCCCTCCTACAATGAGCAGTTCTTC
TRBJ1-5 | TRBV30 | . | . | CAWGGRGSVGNQPQHF | TGTGCCTGGGGCGGGAGGGGCTCCGTTGGCAATCAGCCCCAGCATTTT
TRBJ2-3 | TRBV11-1 | few | . | CASSPSRTDRYTQYF | TGTGCCAGCAGCCCCAGCCGGACAGACCGATATACGCAGTATTTT
TRBJ1-1 | TRBV13 | . | TRBD1 | CASSLGQGNTEAFF | TGTGCCAGCAGCCTAGGACAGGGGAACACTGAAGCTTTCTTT
TRBJ2-1 | TRBV19 | . | TRBD2 | CASSPNGGGFDEQFF | TGTGCCAGTAGCCCGAATGGGGGGGGTTTCGATGAGCAGTTCTTC